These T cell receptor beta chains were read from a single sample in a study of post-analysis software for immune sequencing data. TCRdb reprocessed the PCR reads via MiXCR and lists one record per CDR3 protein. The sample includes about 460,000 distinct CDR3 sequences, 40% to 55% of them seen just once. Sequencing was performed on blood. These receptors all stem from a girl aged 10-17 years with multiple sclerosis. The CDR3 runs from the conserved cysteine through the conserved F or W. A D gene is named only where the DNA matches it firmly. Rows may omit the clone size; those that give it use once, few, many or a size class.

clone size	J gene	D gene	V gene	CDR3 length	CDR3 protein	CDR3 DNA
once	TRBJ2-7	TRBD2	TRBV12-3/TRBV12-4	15	CASSSRLAVTYEQYF	TGTGCCAGCAGCTCGAGACTAGCCGTTACCTACGAGCAGTACTTC
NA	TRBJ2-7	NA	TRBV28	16	CASSPGGRGRINEQYF	TGTGCCAGCAGCCCCGGGGGGCGGGGGCGCATTAACGAGCAGTACTTC
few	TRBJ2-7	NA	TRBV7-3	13	CASSLPPGREQYF	TGTGCCAGCAGCTTACCCCCGGGACGCGAGCAGTACTTC
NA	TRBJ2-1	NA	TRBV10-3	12	CAISEAQGVEFF	TGTGCCATCAGTGAGGCCCAGGGTGTGGAGTTCTTC
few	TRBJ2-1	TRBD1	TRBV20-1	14	CSARPGTGYNEQFF	TGCAGTGCGAGACCCGGGACAGGATACAATGAGCAGTTCTTC
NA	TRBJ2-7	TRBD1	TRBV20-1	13	CSAREGGTHEQYF	TGCAGTGCTAGAGAAGGGGGCACCCACGAGCAGTACTTC
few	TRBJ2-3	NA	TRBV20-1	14	CSAARDGRTDTQYF	TGCAGTGCCGCCCGAGATGGGAGGACAGATACGCAGTATTTT
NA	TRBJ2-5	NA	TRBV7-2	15	CASSPESGGGETQYF	TGTGCCAGCAGCCCCGAATCCGGGGGCGGAGAGACCCAGTACTTC
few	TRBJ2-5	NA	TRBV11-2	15	CASSLWQGIQETQYF	TGTGCCAGCAGCTTATGGCAGGGGATCCAAGAGACCCAGTACTTC
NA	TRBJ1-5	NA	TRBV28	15	CAGSLSGDSNQPQHF	TGTGCCGGCAGTTTATCAGGGGATAGCAATCAGCCCCAGCATTTT
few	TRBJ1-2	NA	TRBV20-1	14	CSARAGRSEHGYTF	TGCAGTGCTAGAGCGGGCCGCTCCGAACATGGCTACACCTTC